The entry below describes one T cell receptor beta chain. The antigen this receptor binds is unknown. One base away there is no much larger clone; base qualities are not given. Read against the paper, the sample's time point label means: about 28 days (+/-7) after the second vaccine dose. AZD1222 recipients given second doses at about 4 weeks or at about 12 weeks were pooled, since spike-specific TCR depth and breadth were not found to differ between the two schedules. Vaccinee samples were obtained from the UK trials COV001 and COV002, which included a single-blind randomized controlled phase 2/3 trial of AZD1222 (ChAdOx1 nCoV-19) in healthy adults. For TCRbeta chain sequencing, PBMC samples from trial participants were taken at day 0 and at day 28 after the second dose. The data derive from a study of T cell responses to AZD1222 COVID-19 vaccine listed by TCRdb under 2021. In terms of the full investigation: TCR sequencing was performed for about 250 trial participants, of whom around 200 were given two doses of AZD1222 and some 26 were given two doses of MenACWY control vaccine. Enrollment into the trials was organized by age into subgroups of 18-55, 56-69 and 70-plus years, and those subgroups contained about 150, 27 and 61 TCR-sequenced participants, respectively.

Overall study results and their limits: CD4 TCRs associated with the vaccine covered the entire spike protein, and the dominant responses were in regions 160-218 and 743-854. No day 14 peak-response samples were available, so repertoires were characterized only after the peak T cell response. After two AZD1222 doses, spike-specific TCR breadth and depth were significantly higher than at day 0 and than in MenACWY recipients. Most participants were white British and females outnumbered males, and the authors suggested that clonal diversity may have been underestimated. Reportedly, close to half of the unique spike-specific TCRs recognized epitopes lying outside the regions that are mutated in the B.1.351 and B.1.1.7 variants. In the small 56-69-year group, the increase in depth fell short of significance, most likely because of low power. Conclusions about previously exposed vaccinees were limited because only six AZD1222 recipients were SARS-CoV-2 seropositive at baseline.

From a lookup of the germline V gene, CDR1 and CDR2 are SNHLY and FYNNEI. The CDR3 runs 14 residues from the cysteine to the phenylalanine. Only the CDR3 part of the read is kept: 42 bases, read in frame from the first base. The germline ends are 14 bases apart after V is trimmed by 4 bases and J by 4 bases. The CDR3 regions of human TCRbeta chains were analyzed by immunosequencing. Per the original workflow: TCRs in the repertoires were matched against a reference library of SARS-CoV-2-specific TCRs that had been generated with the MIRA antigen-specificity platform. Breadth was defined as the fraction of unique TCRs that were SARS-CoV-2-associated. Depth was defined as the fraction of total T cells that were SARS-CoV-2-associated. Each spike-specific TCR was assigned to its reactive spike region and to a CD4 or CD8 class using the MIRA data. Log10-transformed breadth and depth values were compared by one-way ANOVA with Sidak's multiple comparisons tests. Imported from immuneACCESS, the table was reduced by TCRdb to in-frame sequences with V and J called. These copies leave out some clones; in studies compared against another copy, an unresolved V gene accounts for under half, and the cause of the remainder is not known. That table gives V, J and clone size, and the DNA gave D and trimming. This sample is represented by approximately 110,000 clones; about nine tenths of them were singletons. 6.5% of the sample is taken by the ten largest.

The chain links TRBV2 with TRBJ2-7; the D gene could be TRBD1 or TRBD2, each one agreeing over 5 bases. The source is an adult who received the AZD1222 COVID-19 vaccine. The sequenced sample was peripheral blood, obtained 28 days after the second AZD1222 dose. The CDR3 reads CASSGLGVGYEQYF. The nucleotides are TGTGCCAGCAGTGGACTGGGGGTAGGGTACGAGCAGTACTTC.